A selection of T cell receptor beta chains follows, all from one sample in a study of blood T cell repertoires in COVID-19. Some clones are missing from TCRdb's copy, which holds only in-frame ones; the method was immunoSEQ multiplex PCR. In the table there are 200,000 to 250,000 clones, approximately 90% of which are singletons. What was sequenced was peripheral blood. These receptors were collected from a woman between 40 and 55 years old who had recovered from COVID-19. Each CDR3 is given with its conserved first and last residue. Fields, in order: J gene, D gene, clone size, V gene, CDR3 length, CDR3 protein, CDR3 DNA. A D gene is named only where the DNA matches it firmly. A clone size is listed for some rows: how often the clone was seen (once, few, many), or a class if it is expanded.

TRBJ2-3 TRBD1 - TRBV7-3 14 CASSSTGGADTQYF TGTGCCAGCAGCTCGACAGGGGGGGCGGATACGCAGTATTTT
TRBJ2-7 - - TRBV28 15 CASSLWQEGSYEQYF TGTGCCAGCAGTTTATGGCAGGAAGGCTCCTACGAGCAGTACTTC
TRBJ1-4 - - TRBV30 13 CAFTGSTNEKLFF TGTGCCTTTACAGGGTCAACTAATGAAAAACTGTTTTTT
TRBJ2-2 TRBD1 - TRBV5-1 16 CASSLPGQGHTGELFF TGCGCCAGCAGCCTCCCCGGACAGGGTCACACCGGGGAGCTGTTTTTT
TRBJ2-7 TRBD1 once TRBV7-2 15 CASSHPGQGFYEQYF TGTGCCAGCAGCCATCCGGGACAGGGGTTCTACGAGCAGTACTTC
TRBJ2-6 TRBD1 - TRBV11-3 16 CASSLGGTAGANVLTF TGTGCCAGCAGCTTAGGGGGGACAGCTGGGGCCAACGTCCTGACTTTC
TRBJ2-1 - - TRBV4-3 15 CASSQDTSGADEQFF TGCGCCAGCAGCCAAGATACGAGCGGAGCGGATGAGCAGTTCTTC
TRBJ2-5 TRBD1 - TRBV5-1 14 CASTGTGGQETQYF TGCGCCAGCACCGGGACAGGGGGACAAGAGACCCAGTACTTC
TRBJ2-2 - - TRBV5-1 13 CASSLRTDGELFF TGCGCCAGCAGCTTGCGGACAGACGGGGAGCTGTTTTTT
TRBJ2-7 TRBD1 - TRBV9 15 CASSGGGTGTIRQYF TGTGCCAGCAGCGGAGGAGGGACAGGAACCATAAGGCAGTACTTC
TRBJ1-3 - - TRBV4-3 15 CASSQDSGKGNTIYF TGCGCCAGCAGCCAAGATTCGGGGAAAGGAAACACCATATATTTT
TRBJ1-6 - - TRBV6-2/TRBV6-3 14 CASSYWATSITLHF TGTGCCAGCAGTTACTGGGCGACGTCAATCACCCTCCACTTT
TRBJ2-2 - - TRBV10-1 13 CASRAGCTGELFF TGCGCCAGCCGGGCGGGTTGCACCGGGGAGCTGTTTTTT
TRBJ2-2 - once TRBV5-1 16 CASSLGGRVNTGELFF TGCGCCAGCAGCTTGGGGGGCAGGGTGAACACCGGGGAGCTGTTTTTT
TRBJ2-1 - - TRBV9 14 CASSARQYYNEQFF TGTGCCAGCAGCGCTCGACAGTACTACAATGAGCAGTTCTTC
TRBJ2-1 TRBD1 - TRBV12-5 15 CASALGTGDHNEQFF TGTGCTAGTGCCCTGGGGACAGGGGACCACAATGAGCAGTTCTTC
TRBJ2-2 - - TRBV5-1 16 CASSFQGLVSTGELFF TGCGCCAGCAGCTTCCAGGGGCTGGTGAGCACCGGGGAGCTGTTTTTT
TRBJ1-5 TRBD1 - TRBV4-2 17 CASSQDTGRGLNQPQHF TGTGCCAGCAGCCAAGATACGGGCAGGGGGCTCAATCAGCCCCAGCATTTT
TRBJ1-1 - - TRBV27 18 CASSNYPRGGEVDTEAFF TGTGCCAGCAGTAACTACCCGCGGGGAGGGGAAGTGGACACTGAAGCTTTCTTT
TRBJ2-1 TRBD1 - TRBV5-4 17 CASSSPEDRGHYNEQFF TGTGCCAGCAGCTCGCCCGAGGACAGGGGGCACTACAATGAGCAGTTCTTC
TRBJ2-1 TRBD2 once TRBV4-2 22 CASSPRQRPGLAGDRAYNEQFF TGTGCCAGCAGCCCGCGACAGCGTCCGGGACTAGCGGGAGATCGCGCCTACAATGAGCAGTTCTTC
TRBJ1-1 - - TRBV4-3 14 CASSQGRARAEAFF TGCGCCAGCAGCCAAGGACGGGCGAGGGCTGAAGCTTTCTTT
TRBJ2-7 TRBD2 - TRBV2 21 CASTGRRIDTIGLARVDEQYF TGTGCCAGCACCGGAAGACGAATTGACACGATCGGACTAGCAAGGGTTGACGAGCAGTACTTC
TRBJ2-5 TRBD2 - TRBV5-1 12 CASSSGGETQYF TGCGCCAGCAGTTCGGGGGGTGAGACCCAGTACTTC
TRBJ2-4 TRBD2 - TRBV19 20 CASSKGGTARLAGAKNIQYF TGTGCCAGTAGTAAGGGCGGGACAGCGCGACTAGCGGGAGCCAAAAACATTCAGTACTTC
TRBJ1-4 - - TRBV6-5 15 CASSPGAGMMKKLFF TGTGCCAGCAGTCCCGGCGCGGGGATGATGAAAAAACTGTTTTTT
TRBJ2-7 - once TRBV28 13 CASREMRGYEQYF TGTGCCAGCAGGGAGATGCGAGGCTACGAGCAGTACTTC
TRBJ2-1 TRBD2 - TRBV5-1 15 CASSLSGANYNEQFF TGCGCCAGCAGCCTAAGCGGGGCTAATTACAATGAGCAGTTCTTC
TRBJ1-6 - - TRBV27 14 CASSLRGINSPLHF TGTGCCAGCAGTTTAAGAGGGATTAATTCACCCCTCCACTTT
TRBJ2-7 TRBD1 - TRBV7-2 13 CASSWTGEYEQYF TGTGCCAGCAGCTGGACAGGGGAGTACGAGCAGTACTTC
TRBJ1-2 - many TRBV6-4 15 CASSGHDRCLDGYTF TGTGCCAGCAGTGGCCATGACAGGTGTCTCGATGGCTACACCTTC
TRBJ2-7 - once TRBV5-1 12 CASQSPGNEQYF TGCGCCAGCCAGTCTCCGGGGAACGAGCAGTACTTC
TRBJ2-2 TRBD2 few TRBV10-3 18 CAISDDGTSDLWAGELFF TGTGCCATCAGTGACGATGGGACTAGCGACCTCTGGGCCGGGGAGCTGTTTTTT
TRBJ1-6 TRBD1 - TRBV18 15 CASSLTGQGNSPLHF TGTGCCAGCTCACTGACGGGACAGGGGAATTCACCCCTCCACTTT
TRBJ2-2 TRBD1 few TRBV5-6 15 CASSLRDRYTGELFF TGTGCCAGCAGCCTCCGGGACAGGTACACCGGGGAGCTGTTTTTT
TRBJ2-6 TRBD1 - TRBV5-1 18 CASSLGGGAGSGANVLTF TGCGCCAGCAGCTTGGGAGGGGGCGCAGGGTCTGGGGCCAACGTCCTGACTTTC
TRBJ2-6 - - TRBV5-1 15 CASSLALSGANVLTF TGCGCCAGCAGCTTGGCCCTCTCTGGGGCCAACGTCCTGACTTTC
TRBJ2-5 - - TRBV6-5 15 CASSYALAATETQYF TGTGCCAGCAGTTATGCGTTGGCGGCCACGGAGACCCAGTACTTC
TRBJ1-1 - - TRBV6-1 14 CASSEIRENTEAFF TGTGCCAGCAGTGAGATCCGGGAGAACACTGAAGCTTTCTTT
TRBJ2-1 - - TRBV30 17 CAWSVPGRRLSYNEQFF TGTGCCTGGAGTGTACCGGGGAGGCGGCTCTCCTACAATGAGCAGTTCTTC
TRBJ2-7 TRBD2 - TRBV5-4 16 CASSLAEAGGAYEQYF TGTGCCAGCAGCTTGGCCGAGGCGGGGGGCGCCTACGAGCAGTACTTC
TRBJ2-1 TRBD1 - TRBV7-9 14 CAITTGFGYNEQFF TGTGCCATTACGACAGGGTTCGGATACAATGAGCAGTTCTTC
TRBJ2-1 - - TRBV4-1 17 CASSTTAGATSYNEQFF TGCGCCAGCAGCACCACGGCAGGGGCAACCTCCTACAATGAGCAGTTCTTC
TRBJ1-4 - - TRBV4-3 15 CASSQDHRVWEKLFF TGCGCCAGCAGCCAAGACCACAGGGTTTGGGAAAAACTGTTTTTT
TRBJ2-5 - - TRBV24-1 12 CATSKGGETQYF TGTGCCACCAGTAAAGGGGGAGAGACCCAGTACTTC
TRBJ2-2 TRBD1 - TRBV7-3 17 CASSFGSSGTGPGELFF TGTGCCAGCAGCTTCGGTTCCTCCGGGACAGGGCCCGGGGAGCTGTTTTTT
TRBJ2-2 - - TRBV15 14 CATSRGGSTGELFF TGTGCCACCAGTCGCGGTGGATCCACCGGGGAGCTGTTTTTT
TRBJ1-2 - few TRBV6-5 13 CASTKGVRYGYTF TGTGCCAGCACCAAAGGGGTGCGTTACGGCTACACCTTC
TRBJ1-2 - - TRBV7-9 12 CASSFTGGGYTF TGTGCCAGCAGCTTCACGGGGGGCGGCTACACCTTC
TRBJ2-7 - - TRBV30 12 CAWSKGVHEQYF TGTGCCTGGAGTAAGGGGGTCCACGAGCAGTACTTC
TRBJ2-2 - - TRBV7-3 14 CASSEGELTGELFF TGTGCCAGCAGCGAGGGGGAGCTAACCGGGGAGCTGTTTTTT
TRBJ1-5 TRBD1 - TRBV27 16 CASSLEDRVSNQPQHF TGTGCCAGCAGTTTAGAGGACAGGGTGAGCAATCAGCCCCAGCATTTT
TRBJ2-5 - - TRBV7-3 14 CASSLTGGQETQYF TGTGCCAGCAGCTTAACCGGCGGCCAAGAGACCCAGTACTTC